This T cell receptor (beta chain) originates from a study of T cell repertoires in cytomegalovirus infection. Overall study: Public TCR beta signatures provided an indication of both CMV infection and a matching HLA type.

Study-level points and caveats: HLA-C-restricted CMV-specific TCR beta clonotypes were dominant in the ex vivo response.

Each CDR3 protein is one row after TCRdb ran MiXCR on the reads. Here the sample spans almost 500,000 distinct CDR3 sequences, about 10% being singletons. The germline V gene encodes CDR1 GTSNPN and CDR2 SVGIG (reference sequence). V lost 2 bases and J 2 bases, leaving 6 bases between the germline ends. The CDR3 runs 12 residues. Worth noting for this clonotype: Its target is unknown.

The specimen was PBMCs. This chain joins TRBV30 and TRBJ1-2, with a tentative D call TRBD1 (5 bases). The clonotype was recovered from a human donor in good health (CMV status not recorded). Some clones in this sample may be carry-over from other donors' samples. CDR3 bases: TGTGCCTGGAGTTGGGGGAACTATGGCTACACCTTC. Translated, it gives CAWSWGNYGYTF.